This T cell receptor beta chain is drawn from a study of blood T cell repertoires in COVID-19. Study background: T cells, B-cell-depleted T cells, or PBMCs supplied cDNA or gDNA.

This CDR3 spans 16 amino acids. V gave up 4 bases and J gave up 3 bases, with 15 bases separating them. Looked up from germline, CDR1 is KGHDR and CDR2 is SFDVKD. Original processing methods: Amplifying reference gene primers gave estimates of nucleated cell counts. Clones were read by immunoSEQ multiplex PCR, and TCRdb kept only the in-frame ones, dropping some. D and trimming were read from the DNA, whereas the V and J calls and clone size are those reported in that table. The sample shows more than 110,000 clones, about 81% of them seen only once. The sequence was collected from a woman over 75 with acute or convalescent COVID-19. The chain recombines TRBV24-1 with TRBJ2-1; weak D call: TRBD1 (5 bases). Sequenced sample: peripheral blood. CDR3 sequence: CATSDSGRGIYNEQFF. DNA for the CDR3: TGTGCCACCAGTGACTCCGGTAGGGGAATCTACAATGAGCAGTTCTTC.